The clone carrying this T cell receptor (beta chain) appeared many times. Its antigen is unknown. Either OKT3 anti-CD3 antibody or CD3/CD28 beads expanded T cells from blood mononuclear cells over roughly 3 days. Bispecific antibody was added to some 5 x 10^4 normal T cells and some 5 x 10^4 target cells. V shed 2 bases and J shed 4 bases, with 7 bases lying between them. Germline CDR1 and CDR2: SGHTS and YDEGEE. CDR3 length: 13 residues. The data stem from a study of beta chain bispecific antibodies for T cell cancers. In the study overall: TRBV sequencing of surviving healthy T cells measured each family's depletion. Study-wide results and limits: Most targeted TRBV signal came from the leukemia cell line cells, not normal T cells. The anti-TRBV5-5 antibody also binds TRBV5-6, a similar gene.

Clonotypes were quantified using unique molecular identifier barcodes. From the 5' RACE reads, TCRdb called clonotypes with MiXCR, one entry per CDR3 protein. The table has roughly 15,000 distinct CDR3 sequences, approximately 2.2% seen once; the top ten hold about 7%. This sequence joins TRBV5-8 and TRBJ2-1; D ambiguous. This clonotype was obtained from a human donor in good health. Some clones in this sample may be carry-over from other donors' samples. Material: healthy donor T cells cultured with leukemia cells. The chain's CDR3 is CASSLGKYNEQFF. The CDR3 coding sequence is TGTGCCAGCAGCTTAGGAAAATACAATGAGCAGTTCTTC.